These 30 T cell receptor beta chains originate from one sample sequenced in a study of cytotoxic CD8 clonotypes in ibrutinib-treated CLL. Here immunoSEQ multiplex PCR was the method, and the copy in TCRdb shows in-frame clones only, minus some. The repertoire includes more than 85,000 clones, approximately 78% of them detected once, and around 32% sits in the top ten. The sample consisted of PBMCs, taken after 12 months of ibrutinib treatment. These receptors were obtained from a human donor with chronic lymphocytic leukemia.

The chain uses TRBV7-6 and TRBJ1-1; D call uncertain. With 5 bases removed from V and 0 bases from J, the gap between germline ends came to 10 bases. This CDR3 comprises 14 residues. Germline CDR1 reads SGHVS; CDR2 reads FNYEAQ. The CDR3 is CASSRDGLNTEAFF. The DNA for the CDR3 is TGTGCCAGCAGCCGCGACGGTTTGAACACTGAAGCTTTCTTT.

The chain has TRBV28 and TRBJ1-5; D is unclear. Germline CDR1 MDHEN, CDR2 SYDVKM. Trimming left V 6 bases short and J 0 bases short, with 6 bases between. There are 13 residues in the CDR3. The CDR3 sequence is CASRHHSNQPQHF. The CDR3 bases are TGTGCCAGCAGACACCATAGCAATCAGCCCCAGCATTTT.

The CDR3 DNA reads TGCGCCAGCAGCTTGGAAGTGGGTCGGGGGTCCTACGAGCAGTACTTC. It specifies CASSLEVGRGSYEQYF. This chain uses TRBV5-1 with TRBJ2-7; TRBD2 might be the D (6 bases). This CDR3 is built from 16 residues. Germline lookup yields CDR1 SGHRS and CDR2 YFSETQ. V was trimmed by 0 bases and J by 1 base, leaving 14 bases between them.

This clone occurred a few times. This rearrangement joins TRBV6-5 to TRBJ1-5, with 7 bases matching TRBD1. The germline gives CDR1 MNHEY, CDR2 SVGAGI. The CDR3 has 13 amino acids. The junction had 3 bases not matched to a gene; V was cut back by 4 bases and J by 6 bases. The CDR3 spells CASSSAGGQPQHF. The DNA of the CDR3 is TGTGCCAGCAGTTCCGCAGGGGGTCAGCCCCAGCATTTT.

The rearrangement joins TRBV4-1 to TRBJ2-1; D remains ambiguous. Germline CDR1 and CDR2: MGHRA and YSYEKL. There are 16 residues in the CDR3. V was shortened by 1 base and J by 5 bases, with 15 bases between the two germline ends. The CDR3 sequence: CASSQVTARLDNEQFF. CDR3 DNA sequence: TGCGCCAGCAGCCAAGTCACAGCTCGTCTAGACAATGAGCAGTTCTTC.

The chain couples TRBV25-1 to TRBJ1-3; the D gene is possibly TRBD1 (5 bases). The CDR3 has 14 residues. Germline V lookup: CDR1 MGHDK, CDR2 SYGVNS. The germline V and J ends were trimmed by 5 bases and 6 bases, with 14 bases remaining between them. The DNA for the CDR3 is TGTGCCAGCAGTACCTCAGGGTGGGAAAACACCATATATTTT. Translation: CASSTSGWENTIYF.

This chain links TRBV30 with TRBJ1-2; unclear D gene. Germline lookup yields CDR1 GTSNPN and CDR2 SVGIG (reference sequence). This CDR3 has 14 residues. The germline V and J ends were trimmed by 6 bases and 0 bases, with 14 bases remaining between them. The CDR3, as DNA: TGTGCCTGCCAAAAACCGGACTCTAACTATGGCTACACCTTC. Encoded protein: CACQKPDSNYGYTF.

The rearrangement joins TRBV25-1 to TRBJ2-2, with D perhaps given as TRBD1 or TRBD2 (5 bases each). Germline CDR1 is MGHDK and CDR2 is SYGVNS. Trimming pared 6 bases from V and 2 bases from J, leaving 16 bases between. CDR3 length: 16 amino acids. Here the CDR3 DNA reads TGTGCCAGCAGCCCAAGTCGGGGACCCAACACCGGGGAGCTGTTTTTT. This translates into CASSPSRGPNTGELFF.

The chain couples TRBV7-3 to TRBJ2-3, with D possibly matching TRBD2 (6 bases). There are 14 residues in the CDR3. CDR1 is SGHTA, CDR2 FQGTGA, per germline. The V end was cut by 4 bases, the J end by 4 bases, with 12 bases between. DNA for the CDR3: TGTGCCAGCAGCTACTTAAGCGGGTCAGATACGCAGTATTTT. Translated: CASSYLSGSDTQYF.

The rearrangement links TRBV4-2 to TRBJ2-1, with D unresolved. This CDR3 contains 12 residues. Trimming cost V 0 bases and J 16 bases, with 13 bases left between them. Germline CDR1 is LGHNA and CDR2 is YNFKEQ. The chain's CDR3 is CASSQERDVTFF. The CDR3 nucleotides are TGTGCCAGCAGCCAAGAAAGGGATGTGACATTCTTC.

The chain combines TRBV7-8 with TRBJ2-3, with TRBD2 identical over 13 bases. CDR3 length equals 17 residues. With V trimmed by 1 base and J by 3 bases, 4 bases remained unmatched. Per the germline V gene, CDR1 is SGHVS and CDR2 is FQNEAQ. The DNA of the CDR3 is TGTGCCAGCAGCTTAGTCGGGACTAGCGGGGCAACAGATACGCAGTATTTT. This encodes CASSLVGTSGATDTQYF.

V is TRBV19 and J is TRBJ1-5; D may be TRBD1 (5 bases). CDR3 length: 17 amino acids. Per the germline V gene, CDR1 is LNHDA and CDR2 is SQIVND (reference sequence). V lost 0 bases to trimming and J lost 0 bases, with 12 bases between them. The CDR3 bases are TGTGCCAGTAGTATAGATCTGCCAGGGCCTAGCAATCAGCCCCAGCATTTT. It is translated as CASSIDLPGPSNQPQHF.

As DNA, the CDR3 is TGCGCCAGCAGTCAGCACTCGAGTGACAGGGGTTACGAGCAGTACTTC. Encoded protein: CASSQHSSDRGYEQYF. This chain connects TRBV23-1 to TRBJ2-7; 8 bases are a match to TRBD1. TRBV23-1 is recorded as an ORF, its role being uncertain. This CDR3 is built from 16 residues. V dropped 3 bases and J dropped 4; count of bases not matched to a gene: 11.

In its sample, this clone was seen once. This chain joins TRBV7-3 and TRBJ2-1; 7 bases fit TRBD1. This CDR3 spans 11 amino acids. V gave up 4 bases and J gave up 13 bases; unmatched junction bases: 4. The germline V gene has CDR1 SGHTA and CDR2 FQGTGA. The CDR3 DNA reads TGTGCCAGCAGCTCGACAGGGAAACAGTTCTTC. Protein sequence: CASSSTGKQFF.

The chain links TRBV11-3 to TRBJ2-7, with no clear D. V shed 3 bases and J shed 3 bases, with 12 bases lying between them. Germline V gene data show CDR1 as SGHNT and CDR2 as YENEEA. The CDR3 consists of 14 residues. This CDR3 reads CASSFRKHSYEQYF. The CDR3 DNA sequence: TGTGCCAGCAGCTTCCGCAAGCATAGCTACGAGCAGTACTTC.

The V call is TRBV28, the J call TRBJ2-1; D possibly corresponds to TRBD1 (6 bases). With 6 bases removed from V and 8 bases from J, the gap between germline ends came to 20 bases. The CDR3 has 15 residues. The germline V gene has CDR1 MDHEN and CDR2 SYDVKM. The DNA of the CDR3 is TGTGCCAGCAGCTCCCCGACCGGGACACGCCATGAGCAGTTCTTC. Translated, it gives CASSSPTGTRHEQFF.

This rearrangement joins TRBV6-5 to TRBJ1-1, with D uncertain. Trimming pared 2 bases from V and 12 bases from J, leaving 10 bases between. The CDR3 extends over 11 amino acids. The germline gives CDR1 MNHEY, CDR2 SVGAGI. The CDR3 nucleotides are TGTGCCAGCAGTTACCGGACCTCAACTTTCTTT. This gives the protein CASSYRTSTFF.

The CDR3 loop reads CAWSQGAGRRYTEAFF. CDR3 in DNA: TGTGCCTGGAGTCAAGGGGCAGGGAGGCGATACACTGAAGCTTTCTTT. V is TRBV30 and J is TRBJ1-1; D possibly corresponds to TRBD1 (5 bases). The CDR3 contains 16 residues. Looked up from germline, CDR1 is GTSNPN and CDR2 is SVGIG (reference sequence). V dropped 2 bases and J dropped 3 bases, with 19 bases sitting between them. The full variable domain, completed using reference TRBV30 and TRBJ1-1, is SQTIHQWPATLVQPVGSPLSLECTVEGTSNPNLYWYRQAAGRGLQLLFYSVGIGQISSEVPQNLSASRPQDRQFILSSKKLLLSDSGFYLCAWSQGAGRRYTEAFFGQGTRLTVV.

V gene TRBV10-3 combines with J gene TRBJ1-5, with D unresolved. Germline loops: CDR1 ENHRY, CDR2 SYGVKD. Trimming took 2 bases from V and 4 from J, leaving 9 bases between them. This CDR3 contains 14 residues. The CDR3, as DNA: TGTGCCATCAGTGAGAACCCCGGGAATCAGCCCCAGCATTTT. It specifies CAISENPGNQPQHF.

The chain combines TRBV2 with TRBJ2-1, with 10 bases that match TRBD1. Trimming took 6 bases from V and 4 from J; bases not matched to a gene: 6. The CDR3 runs to 15 residues. Germline CDR1 reads SNHLY; CDR2 reads FYNNEI. In DNA, the CDR3 is TGTGCCAGCAGGAGCCGGGACAGGGGTTACAATGAGCAGTTCTTC. Protein sequence: CASRSRDRGYNEQFF. Full variable domain (outside the CDR3, taken from reference TRBV2 and TRBJ2-1): EPEVTQTPSHQVTQMGQEVILRCVPISNHLYFYWYRQILGQKVEFLVSFYNNEISEKSEIFDDQFSVERPDGSNFTLKIRSTKLEDSAMYFCASRSRDRGYNEQFFGPGTRLTVL.

The chain employs TRBV30 and TRBJ1-3; possibly TRBD1 for D (6 bases). V gave up 1 base and J gave up 4 bases, with 11 bases separating them. Germline CDR1 GTSNPN, CDR2 SVGIG (reference sequence). The CDR3 length is 14 residues. The CDR3 coding sequence is TGTGCCTGGAGTGGCGGGACACCGGGAAACACCATATATTTT. It is translated as CAWSGGTPGNTIYF.

The chain recombines TRBV29-1 with TRBJ1-1, with D hard to call. The CDR3 extends over 10 amino acids. Between the trimmed V and J ends, which lost 6 bases and 3 bases, there was a span of 5 bases. Germline loops: CDR1 SQVTM, CDR2 ANQGSEA. The CDR3 bases are TGCAGCGTCAAAGACACTGAAGCTTTCTTT. The encoded protein is CSVKDTEAFF.

The chain carries TRBV30 and TRBJ1-3; maybe TRBD1 (5 bases). Germline V gene lookup returns CDR1 GTSNPN and CDR2 SVGIG (reference sequence). V lost 5 bases to trimming and J lost 0 bases, with 11 bases between them. The CDR3 loop spans 14 amino acids. CDR3 sequence reads: CAWGTGNSGNTIYF. The CDR3 DNA reads TGTGCCTGGGGGACTGGGAACTCTGGAAACACCATATATTTT. Filled out from reference TRBV30 and TRBJ1-3, the complete variable domain reads SQTIHQWPATLVQPVGSPLSLECTVEGTSNPNLYWYRQAAGRGLQLLFYSVGIGQISSEVPQNLSASRPQDRQFILSSKKLLLSDSGFYLCAWGTGNSGNTIYFGEGSWLTVV.

The chain joins TRBV18 to TRBJ2-3; D call uncertain. The germline V gene has CDR1 KGHSH and CDR2 LQKENI. The CDR3 length is 14 residues. The V and J ends lost 0 bases and 7 bases respectively, with 11 bases between them. CDR3 bases: TGTGCCAGCTCACCACCTAACCTGCGGCATACGCAGTATTTT. Its translation is CASSPPNLRHTQYF.

The chain has TRBV5-1 and TRBJ2-1, with D maybe TRBD2 (5 bases). V was cut by 0 bases and J by 2 bases, with 6 bases left in between. Germline-derived CDR1 and CDR2 are SGHRS and YFSETQ. The CDR3 spans 14 residues. The DNA of the CDR3 is TGCGCCAGCAGCTTGGCGGGGACCTACAATGAGCAGTTCTTC. Translating gives CASSLAGTYNEQFF.

The CDR3 loop reads CASSEKTGEANYGYTF. The CDR3 nucleotides read TGTGCCAGCTCAGAAAAGACAGGGGAGGCTAACTATGGCTACACCTTC. The chain carries TRBV18 and TRBJ1-2, with 8 bases lining up with TRBD1. The V and J ends lost 5 bases and 0 bases, in that order; junction bases with no gene match: 8. The CDR3 totals 16 residues. From germline, CDR1 is KGHSH and CDR2 LQKENI.

The chain carries TRBV2 and TRBJ2-7; D uncertain. The CDR3 loop spans 10 amino acids. V gave up 2 bases and J gave up 7 bases, with 3 bases separating them. Germline CDR1 is SNHLY and CDR2 is FYNNEI. The CDR3 sequence: CASSEIEQYF. For the CDR3, the DNA is TGTGCCAGCAGTGAAATAGAGCAGTACTTC.

V gene TRBV2 combines with J gene TRBJ2-7, with a weak D call TRBD1 (6 bases). Trimming stripped 3 bases from V and 4 bases from J, with 16 bases between. The V gene's germline CDR1 is SNHLY and CDR2 FYNNEI. The CDR3 runs 15 residues. The CDR3: CASSDDRGGWYEQYF. In nucleotides, the CDR3 is TGTGCCAGCAGTGACGATAGAGGGGGTTGGTACGAGCAGTACTTC.

This chain joins TRBV29-1 and TRBJ2-6; D is unclear. The ends were cut back, 5 bases at V and 0 bases at J, with 11 bases in the middle. This CDR3 is 15 amino acids long. CDR1 and CDR2 (germline): SQVTM, ANQGSEA. CDR3 in amino acids: CSVPGSSSGANVLTF. CDR3 DNA sequence: TGCAGCGTTCCAGGTTCCAGCTCTGGGGCCAACGTCCTGACTTTC. Variable domain in full (rest from reference TRBV29-1 and TRBJ2-6): SAVISQKPSRDICQRGTSLTIQCQVDSQVTMMFWYRQQPGQSLTLIATANQGSEATYESGFVIDKFPISRPNLTFSTLTVSNMSPEDSSIYLCSVPGSSSGANVLTFGAGSRLTVL.

The chain is built from TRBV7-9 and TRBJ2-7, with 11 bases aligning to TRBD2. Germline trimming cut 7 bases from V and 4 bases from J; bases unmatched to any gene: 9. Looked up from germline, CDR1 is SEHNR and CDR2 is FQNEAQ (reference sequence). This CDR3 has 15 residues. The CDR3 protein is CASTLAGGREYEQYF. CDR3 nucleotides: TGTGCCAGCACATTAGCGGGGGGGCGAGAATACGAGCAGTACTTC. Full variable domain (rest looked up from reference TRBV7-9 and TRBJ2-7): DTGVSQNPRHKITKRGQNVTFRCDPISEHNRLYWYRQTLGQGPEFLTYFQNEAQLEKSRLLSDRFSAERPKGSFSTLEIQRTEQGDSAMYLCASTLAGGREYEQYFGPGTRLTVT.